Listed below are T cell receptor beta chains from one sample, sequenced in a study of blood T cell repertoires in COVID-19. The repertoire was sequenced with immunoSEQ multiplex PCR; TCRdb's copy has only in-frame clones and lacks some. The sample lists roughly 100,000 clones, 70% to 90% seen once, with around 3.1% in the top ten. Sequenced material: peripheral blood. These receptors came from a man aged 50-60 years in a cohort sampled during active COVID-19. CDR3s include the opening cysteine and the closing phenylalanine or tryptophan.

cdr3_length j_call v_call cdr3_aa
12 TRBJ1-2 TRBV29-1 CSVDGGQRGYTF
15 TRBJ2-5 TRBV2 CASSEGSSGGETQYF
12 TRBJ1-6 TRBV12-3/TRBV12-4 CASTSYNSPLHF
16 TRBJ2-2 TRBV11-1 CASSIGLAPRTGELFF
16 TRBJ1-6 TRBV6-2/TRBV6-3 CASSYDGGRVGSPLHF
15 TRBJ2-3 TRBV6-5 CASGPGLSSTDTQYF
16 TRBJ2-1 TRBV18 CASSPPGLAGGNEQFF
15 TRBJ1-2 TRBV5-6 CASSLASGGVYGYTF
17 TRBJ2-6 TRBV6-1 CANSEPTSGSGANVLTF
13 TRBJ2-3 TRBV5-8 CASSLGGTDTQYF
13 TRBJ2-5 TRBV5-6 CASRIRGQETQYF
17 TRBJ2-1 TRBV4-2 CASSYSSGGGVVDEQFF
14 TRBJ2-1 TRBV5-1 CASSLDRQNNEQFF
15 TRBJ2-5 TRBV4-1 CASSQPGTARETQYF
15 TRBJ2-3 TRBV7-9 CASSLTTGERDTQYF
12 TRBJ1-5 TRBV6-5 CASTHYGQPQHF
17 TRBJ2-1 TRBV7-9 CASSRRLGQGSYNEQFF
15 TRBJ2-3 TRBV7-8 CASSRVARSTDTQYF
15 TRBJ2-7 TRBV4-3 CASSQDRQGVWEQYF
12 TRBJ2-3 TRBV5-1 CASSPYTDTQYF